This T cell receptor beta chain was identified in a study of T-cell memory formation after mild COVID-19. Findings of the study overall: From day 15 to 85, contracting clones were balanced between CD4 and CD8, whereas later expanders leaned toward CD4+.

CDR1 and CDR2 (germline): SGHTA, FQGTGA. The CDR3 length is 15 residues. V gave up 5 bases and J gave up 2 bases, with 10 bases separating them. This clonotype showed up just a few times. The antigen remains undetermined. TCRdb passed the 5' RACE reads through MiXCR, listing each CDR3 protein once. The data hold about 300,000 distinct CDR3 sequences, with roughly a fifth observed a single time. This receptor was identified in a man aged 18 to 29 who had mild COVID-19 (a few samples of this study predate the infection). Cell type and time point are not known. Specimen: PBMCs or a T cell subset sorted from them (not recorded which). The chain recombines TRBV7-3 with TRBJ2-6; D is possibly TRBD1 (5 bases). This CDR3 reads CASSQGGAGANVLTF. The CDR3 bases are TGTGCCAGCAGCCAGGGTGGAGCTGGGGCCAACGTCCTGACTTTC.